The present T cell receptor beta chain was sequenced within a study of blood T cell repertoires in COVID-19. Looking at the study overall: Sites across the United States, Italy and Spain contributed samples from acute and convalescent COVID-19. In each case, the material was cDNA or gDNA derived from T cells, B-cell-depleted T cells, or PBMCs.

J gave up 11 bases and V 5 bases, and 7 bases lay outside the gene matches. This CDR3 is built from 14 residues. Germline V gene data show CDR1 as SGHTA and CDR2 as FQGNSA. In the source study's methods: Reference gene primer amplification in the assay estimated nucleated cell counts. Some clones are missing from TCRdb's copy, which holds only in-frame ones; the method was immunoSEQ multiplex PCR. V and J calls and clone size are copied from that table; D and trimming were computed from the DNA. The sample holds fewer than 35,000 clones, 75% to 90% seen once. This clonotype was obtained from a man aged 50 to 59 with active or convalescent COVID-19. The genes are TRBV7-2 and TRBJ2-1; 12 bases agree with TRBD2. Specimen: peripheral blood. DNA for the CDR3: TGTGCCAGCAGCCCATACACTAGCGGGGGGAAGCAGTTCTTC. This sequence encodes CASSPYTSGGKQFF.